The present T cell receptor (beta chain) was sequenced within a study of metastatic and nonmetastatic thyroid tumors. The wider study: Both malignant and benign thyroid patients supplied peripheral blood and tumor or nodule tissue samples, across which the repertoires of these patients were then compared.

TCRdb re-called clones from the PCR reads using MiXCR. The repertoire has over 10,000 clones, around 30% of them found once; the top ten carry approximately 10%. Among the patients, none had received any treatment before thyroid surgery. This receptor was obtained from a female donor with papillary thyroid cancer or a benign thyroid nodule (not recorded which). Some clones in this sample may be carry-over from other donors' samples. Sequenced: tumor tissue.

The CDR3 nucleotides are TGCAGTGCTGGACTAGCGGGGGCTAGCTCCTACAATGAGCAGTTCTTC. Translated: CSAGLAGASSYNEQFF. The gene calls are TRBV20-1 and TRBJ2-1; TRBD2 matches at 13 bases. Germline CDR1 reads DFQATT; CDR2 reads SNEGSKA (reference sequence). Trimming removed 5 bases from V and 0 bases from J; junction bases left unmatched: 4. This CDR3 region has 16 residues.